This TCR beta chain emerged from a study of blood T cell repertoires in COVID-19. On the study more broadly: The samples span acute and convalescent COVID-19 from the United States, Italy and Spain. T cells, B-cell-depleted T cells, or PBMCs provided the cDNA or gDNA that served as material.

CDR1 SGHDT and CDR2 YYEEEE come from the germline V gene. The ends were cut back, 4 bases at V and 6 bases at J, with 10 bases in the middle. The CDR3 sequence is 13 residues long. Original processing notes: Nucleated cell counts were estimated from reference gene primer amplification. Produced via immunoSEQ multiplex PCR; TCRdb's table is partial and in-frame only. Clone size and the V and J calls come from that table; the DNA yielded D and trimming. The repertoire holds around 64,000 clones, with under 95% as singletons. This receptor was obtained from a human donor in a cohort sampled during active COVID-19. The chain carries TRBV5-6 and TRBJ2-2; the D gene is possibly TRBD1 (6 bases). Sequencing used peripheral blood. The CDR3 coding sequence is TGTGCCAGCAGCCCAGGGGCGGCCGGGGAGCTGTTTTTT. It is translated as CASSPGAAGELFF.